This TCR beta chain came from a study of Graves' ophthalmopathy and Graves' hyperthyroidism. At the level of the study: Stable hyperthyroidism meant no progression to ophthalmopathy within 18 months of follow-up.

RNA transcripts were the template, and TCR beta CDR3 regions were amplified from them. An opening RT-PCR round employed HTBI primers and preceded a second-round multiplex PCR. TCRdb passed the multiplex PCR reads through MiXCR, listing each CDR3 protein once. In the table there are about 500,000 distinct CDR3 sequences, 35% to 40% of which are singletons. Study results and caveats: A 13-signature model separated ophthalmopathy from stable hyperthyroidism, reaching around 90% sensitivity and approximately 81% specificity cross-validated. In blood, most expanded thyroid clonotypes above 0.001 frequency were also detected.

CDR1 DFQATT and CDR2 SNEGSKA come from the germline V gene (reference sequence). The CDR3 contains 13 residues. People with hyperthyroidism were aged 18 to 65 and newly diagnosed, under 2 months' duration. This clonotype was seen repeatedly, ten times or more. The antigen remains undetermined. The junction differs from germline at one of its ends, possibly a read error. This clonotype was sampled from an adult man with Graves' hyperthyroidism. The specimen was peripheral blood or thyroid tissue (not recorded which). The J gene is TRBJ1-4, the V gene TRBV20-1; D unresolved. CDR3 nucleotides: TGCAGTGCCAGAGTCGTGATCGCTGAAAAACTGTTTTTT. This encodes CSARVVIAEKLFF.